This T cell receptor beta chain stems from a study of identical twins. Study-wide results and limits: Rather than following the same donors, the conclusions depended on cross-sectional statistical analysis. There is a chance that invariant MAIT and iNKT cells partially muddied zero-insertion analyses.

Healthy Caucasians provided all donations. The CDR3 extends over 15 amino acids. CDR1 and CDR2 from the germline V gene are SGHNT and YYREEE (reference sequence). V lost 6 bases, J lost 6 bases, and 8 bases stayed unmatched. This clonotype showed up many times. Its matching antigen is unknown. A universal primer site was added by template switching, and unique molecular identifiers were carried by the cDNA. TCRdb fed the 5' RACE reads into MiXCR, producing one record per CDR3 protein. The sample has approximately 700,000 distinct CDR3 sequences, 5.5% to 6.5% seen once. The chain couples TRBV5-4 to TRBJ2-1, with TRBD2 matching over 11 bases. What was sequenced was naive T cells sorted from blood. This clonotype was obtained from a man aged 18-30 years in good health. The CDR3 loop reads CASNSGLAGVNEQFF. CDR3 coding DNA: TGTGCCAGCAACTCAGGACTAGCGGGCGTCAATGAGCAGTTCTTC.